This TCR beta chain was captured by sequencing in a study of shared clonotypes between healthy human individuals. General study points: A reduction in generation probabilities was seen for non-shared clonotypes relative to those shared by all four donors.

Details on this clone: The antigen is not known.

There were no recent acute infections or vaccinations among the donors, who were healthy HIV-negative adults. It was 200 to 250 ng DNA, about 30,000 T cell genomes, that sorted-subset replicate PCRs used. Sequencing used immunoSEQ multiplex PCR; TCRdb keeps in-frame clones, though not all of them. The table has some 2.4 million clones, approximately 93% seen once. This clonotype was sampled from a man aged 18-30 years in good health. Some clones in this sample may be carry-over from other donors' samples. Sequencing was performed on naive CD4+ T cells from PBMCs. The sample's subset: CD45RA+ positively selected.

The CDR3 DNA reads as TGCGCCAGCGGTATCCCCGACGGGTCCTACGAGCAGTACTTC. Translated, it gives CASGIPDGSYEQYF. The V and J genes are TRBV5-1 and TRBJ2-7; D unresolved. CDR1 and CDR2 (germline): SGHRS, YFSETQ. This CDR3 spans 14 amino acids. Trimming took off 7 bases at V and 1 base at J, with 15 bases between the two ends.